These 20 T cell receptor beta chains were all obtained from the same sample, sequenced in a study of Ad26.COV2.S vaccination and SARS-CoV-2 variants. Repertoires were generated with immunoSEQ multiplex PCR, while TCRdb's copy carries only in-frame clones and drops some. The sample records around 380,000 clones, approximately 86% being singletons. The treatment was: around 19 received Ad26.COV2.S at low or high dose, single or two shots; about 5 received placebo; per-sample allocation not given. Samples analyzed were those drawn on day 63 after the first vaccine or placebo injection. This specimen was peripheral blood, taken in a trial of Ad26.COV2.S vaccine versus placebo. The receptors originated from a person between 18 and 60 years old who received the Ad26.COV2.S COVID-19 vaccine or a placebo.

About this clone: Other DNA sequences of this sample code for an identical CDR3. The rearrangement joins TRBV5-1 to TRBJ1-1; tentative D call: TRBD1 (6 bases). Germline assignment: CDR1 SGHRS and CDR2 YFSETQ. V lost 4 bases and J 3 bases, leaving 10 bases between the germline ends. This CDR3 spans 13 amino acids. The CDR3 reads CASSPDSYTEAFF. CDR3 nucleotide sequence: TGCGCCAGCAGCCCGGACAGTTACACTGAAGCTTTCTTT. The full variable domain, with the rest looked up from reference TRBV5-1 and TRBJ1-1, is KAGVTQTPRYLIKTRGQQVTLSCSPISGHRSVSWYQQTPGQGLQFLFEYFSETQRNKGNFPGRFSGRQFSNSRSEMNVSTLELGDSALYLCASSPDSYTEAFFGQGTRLTVV.

This CDR3 is CASSQAVMLTSDTDTQYF. The CDR3 nucleotides are TGCGCCAGCAGCCAAGCCGTAATGTTGACTAGCGACACAGATACGCAGTATTTT. The J gene is TRBJ2-3, the V gene TRBV4-3, with TRBD2 matching over 8 bases. From germline, CDR1 is LGHNA and CDR2 YSLEER. V lost 1 base to trimming and J lost 2 bases; unmatched junction nucleotides: 11. The CDR3 covers 18 residues.

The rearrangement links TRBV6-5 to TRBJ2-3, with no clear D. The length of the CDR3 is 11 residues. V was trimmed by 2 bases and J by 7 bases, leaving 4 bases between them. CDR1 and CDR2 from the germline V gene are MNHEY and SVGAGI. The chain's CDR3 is CASSYLNTQYF. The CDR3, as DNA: TGTGCCAGCAGTTACCTGAATACGCAGTATTTT.

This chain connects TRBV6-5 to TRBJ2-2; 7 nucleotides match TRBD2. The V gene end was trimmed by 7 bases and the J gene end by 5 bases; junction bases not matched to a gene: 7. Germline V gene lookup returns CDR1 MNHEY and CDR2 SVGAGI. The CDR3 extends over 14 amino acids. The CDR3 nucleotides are TGTGCCAGCACCCCCCGGGGACTAACCGGGGAGCTGTTTTTT. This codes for CASTPRGLTGELFF.

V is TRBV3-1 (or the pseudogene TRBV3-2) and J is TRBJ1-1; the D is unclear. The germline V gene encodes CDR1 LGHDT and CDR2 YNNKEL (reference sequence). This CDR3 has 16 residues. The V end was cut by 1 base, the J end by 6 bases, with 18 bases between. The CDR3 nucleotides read TGTGCCAGCAGCCAAGTCCCGGACGGCAGGTTACCTGAAGCTTTCTTT. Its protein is CASSQVPDGRLPEAFF.

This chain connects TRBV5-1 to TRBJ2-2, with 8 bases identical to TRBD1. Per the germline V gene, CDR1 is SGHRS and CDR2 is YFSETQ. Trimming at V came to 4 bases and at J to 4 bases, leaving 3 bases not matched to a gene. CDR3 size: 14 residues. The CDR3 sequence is CASSNRGSTGELFF. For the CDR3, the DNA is TGCGCCAGCAGCAACAGGGGGAGCACCGGGGAGCTGTTTTTT. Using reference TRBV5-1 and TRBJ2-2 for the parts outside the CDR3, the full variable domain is KAGVTQTPRYLIKTRGQQVTLSCSPISGHRSVSWYQQTPGQGLQFLFEYFSETQRNKGNFPGRFSGRQFSNSRSEMNVSTLELGDSALYLCASSNRGSTGELFFGEGSRLTVL.

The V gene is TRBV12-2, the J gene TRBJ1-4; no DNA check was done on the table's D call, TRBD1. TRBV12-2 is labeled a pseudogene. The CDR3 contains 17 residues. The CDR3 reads CASRLEWGTRGNEKLFF. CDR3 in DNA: TGTGCAAGTCGCTTAGAATGGGGGACAAGGGGGAATGAAAAACTGTTTTTT.

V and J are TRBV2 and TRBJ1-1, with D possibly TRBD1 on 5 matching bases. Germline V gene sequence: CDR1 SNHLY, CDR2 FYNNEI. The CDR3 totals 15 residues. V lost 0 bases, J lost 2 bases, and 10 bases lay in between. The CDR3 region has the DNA TGTGCCAGCAGTGAAGCCAGACAGAAAAACACTGAAGCTTTCTTT. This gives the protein CASSEARQKNTEAFF.

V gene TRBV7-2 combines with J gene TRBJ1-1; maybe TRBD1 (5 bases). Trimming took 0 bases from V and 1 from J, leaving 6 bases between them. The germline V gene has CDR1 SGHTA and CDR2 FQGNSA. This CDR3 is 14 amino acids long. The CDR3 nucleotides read TGTGCCAGCAGCTTAGCCGGGACGAACACTGAAGCTTTCTTT. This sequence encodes CASSLAGTNTEAFF.

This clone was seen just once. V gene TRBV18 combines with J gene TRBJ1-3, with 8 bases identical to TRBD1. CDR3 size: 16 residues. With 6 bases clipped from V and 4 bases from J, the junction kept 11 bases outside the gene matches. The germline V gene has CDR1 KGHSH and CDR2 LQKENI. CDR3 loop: CASSPTWTGKGNTIYF. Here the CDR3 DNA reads TGTGCCAGCTCTCCCACTTGGACAGGGAAAGGAAACACCATATATTTT.

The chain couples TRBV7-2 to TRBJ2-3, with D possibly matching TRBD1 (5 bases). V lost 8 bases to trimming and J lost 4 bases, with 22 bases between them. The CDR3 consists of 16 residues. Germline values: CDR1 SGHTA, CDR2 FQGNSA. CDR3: CASQVQPGIGADTQYF. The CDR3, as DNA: TGTGCCAGCCAAGTCCAGCCAGGGATTGGTGCAGATACGCAGTATTTT.

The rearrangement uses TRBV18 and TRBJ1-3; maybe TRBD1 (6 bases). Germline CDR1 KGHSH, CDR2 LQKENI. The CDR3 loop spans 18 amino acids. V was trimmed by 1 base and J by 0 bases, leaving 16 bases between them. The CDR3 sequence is CASSPLAGQGSSGNTIYF. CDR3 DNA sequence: TGTGCCAGCTCACCACTAGCGGGGCAGGGGAGCTCTGGAAACACCATATATTTT.

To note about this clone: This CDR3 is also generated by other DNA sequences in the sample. The CDR3 DNA reads as TGCAGCGTTGAATCTGGCTACACCTTC. This codes for CSVESGYTF. This chain joins TRBV29-1 and TRBJ1-2; D not certain. CDR3 length: 9 amino acids. Germline V gene sequence: CDR1 SQVTM, CDR2 ANQGSEA. Trimming took off 2 bases at V and 7 bases at J, with 2 bases between the two ends.

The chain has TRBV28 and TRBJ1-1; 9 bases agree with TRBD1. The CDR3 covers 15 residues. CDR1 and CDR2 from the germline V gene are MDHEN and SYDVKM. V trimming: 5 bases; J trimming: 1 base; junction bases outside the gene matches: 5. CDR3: CASSTPGQGNTEAFF. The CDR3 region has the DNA TGTGCCAGCAGTACCCCGGGACAGGGGAACACTGAAGCTTTCTTT.

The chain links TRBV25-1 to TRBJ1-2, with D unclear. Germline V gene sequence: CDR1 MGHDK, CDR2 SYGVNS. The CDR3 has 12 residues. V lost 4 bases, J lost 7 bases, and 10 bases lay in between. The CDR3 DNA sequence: TGTGCCAGCAGTGCAGGCGGACTTGGCTACACCTTC. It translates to CASSAGGLGYTF.

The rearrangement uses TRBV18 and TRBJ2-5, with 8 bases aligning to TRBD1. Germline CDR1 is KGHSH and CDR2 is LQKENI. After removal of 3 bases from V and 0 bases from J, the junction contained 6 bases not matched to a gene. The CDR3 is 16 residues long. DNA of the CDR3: TGTGCCAGCTCACCTACCCGACAGGGGAACCAAGAGACCCAGTACTTC. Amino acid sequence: CASSPTRQGNQETQYF.

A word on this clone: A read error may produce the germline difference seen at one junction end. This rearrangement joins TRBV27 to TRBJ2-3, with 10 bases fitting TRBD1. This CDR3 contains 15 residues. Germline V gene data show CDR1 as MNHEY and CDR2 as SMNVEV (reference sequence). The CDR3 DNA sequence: TGTGCCAGCAGTTTAGGACAGGGGGGCACGGATACGCAGTATTTT. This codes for CASSLGQGGTDTQYF.

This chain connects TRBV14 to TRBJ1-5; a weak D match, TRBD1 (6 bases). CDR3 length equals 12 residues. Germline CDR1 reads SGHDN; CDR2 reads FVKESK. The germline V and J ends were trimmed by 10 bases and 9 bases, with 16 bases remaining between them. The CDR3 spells CANRESTWPQHF. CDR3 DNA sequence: TGTGCCAACAGGGAATCCACATGGCCCCAGCATTTT.

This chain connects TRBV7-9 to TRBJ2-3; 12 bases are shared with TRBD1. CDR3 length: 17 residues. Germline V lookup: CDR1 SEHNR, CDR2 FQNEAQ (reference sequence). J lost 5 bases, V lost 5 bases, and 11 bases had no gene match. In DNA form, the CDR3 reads TGTGCCAGCAGCGCACCTAGGGACAGGGGGCTAAAAGATACGCAGTATTTT. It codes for CASSAPRDRGLKDTQYF. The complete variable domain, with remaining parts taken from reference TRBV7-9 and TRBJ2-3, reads DTGVSQNPRHKITKRGQNVTFRCDPISEHNRLYWYRQTLGQGPEFLTYFQNEAQLEKSRLLSDRFSAERPKGSFSTLEIQRTEQGDSAMYLCASSAPRDRGLKDTQYFGPGTRLTVL.

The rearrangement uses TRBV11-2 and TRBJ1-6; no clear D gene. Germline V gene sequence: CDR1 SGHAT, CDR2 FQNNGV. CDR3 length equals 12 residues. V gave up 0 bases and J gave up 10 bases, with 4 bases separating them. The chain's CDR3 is CASSLDASPLHF. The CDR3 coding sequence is TGTGCCAGCAGCTTAGACGCCTCACCCCTCCACTTT.